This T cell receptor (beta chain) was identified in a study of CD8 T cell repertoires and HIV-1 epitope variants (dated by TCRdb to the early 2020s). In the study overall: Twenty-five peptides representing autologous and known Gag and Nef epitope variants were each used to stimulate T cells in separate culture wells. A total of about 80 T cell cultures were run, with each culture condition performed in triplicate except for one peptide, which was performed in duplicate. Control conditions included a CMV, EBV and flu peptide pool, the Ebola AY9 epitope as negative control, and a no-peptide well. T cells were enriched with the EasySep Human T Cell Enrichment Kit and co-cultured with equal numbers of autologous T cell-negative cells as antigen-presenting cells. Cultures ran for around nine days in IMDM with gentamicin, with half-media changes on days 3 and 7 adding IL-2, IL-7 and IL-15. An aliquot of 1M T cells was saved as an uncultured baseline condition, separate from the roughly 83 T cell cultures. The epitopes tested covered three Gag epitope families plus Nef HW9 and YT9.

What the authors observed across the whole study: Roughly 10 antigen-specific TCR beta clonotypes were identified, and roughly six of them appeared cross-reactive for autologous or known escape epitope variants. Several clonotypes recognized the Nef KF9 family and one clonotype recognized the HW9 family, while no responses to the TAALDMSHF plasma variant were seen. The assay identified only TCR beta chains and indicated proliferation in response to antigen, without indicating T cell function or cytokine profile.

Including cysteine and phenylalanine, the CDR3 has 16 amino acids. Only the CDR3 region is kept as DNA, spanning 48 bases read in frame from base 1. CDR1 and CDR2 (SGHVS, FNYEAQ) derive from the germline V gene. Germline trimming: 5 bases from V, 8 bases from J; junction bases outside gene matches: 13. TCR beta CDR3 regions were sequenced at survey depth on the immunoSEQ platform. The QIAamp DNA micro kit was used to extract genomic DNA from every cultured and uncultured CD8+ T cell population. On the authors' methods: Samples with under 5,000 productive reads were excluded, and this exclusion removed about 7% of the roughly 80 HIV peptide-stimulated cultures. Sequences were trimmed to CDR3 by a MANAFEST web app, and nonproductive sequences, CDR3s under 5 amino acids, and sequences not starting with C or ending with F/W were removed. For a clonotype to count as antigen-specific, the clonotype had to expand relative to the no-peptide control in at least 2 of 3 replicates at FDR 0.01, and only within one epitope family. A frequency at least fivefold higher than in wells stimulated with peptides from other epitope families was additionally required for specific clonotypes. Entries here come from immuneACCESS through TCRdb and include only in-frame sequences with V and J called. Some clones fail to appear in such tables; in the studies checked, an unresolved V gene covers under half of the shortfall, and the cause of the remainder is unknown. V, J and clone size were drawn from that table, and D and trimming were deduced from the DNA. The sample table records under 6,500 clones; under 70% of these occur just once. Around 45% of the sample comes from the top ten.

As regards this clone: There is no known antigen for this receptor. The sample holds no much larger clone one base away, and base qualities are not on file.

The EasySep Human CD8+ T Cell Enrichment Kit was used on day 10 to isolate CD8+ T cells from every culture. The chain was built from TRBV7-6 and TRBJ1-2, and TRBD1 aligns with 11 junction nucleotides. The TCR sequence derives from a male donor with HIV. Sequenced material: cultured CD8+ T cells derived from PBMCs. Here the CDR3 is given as CASSLGQGVFGWGYTF. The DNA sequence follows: TGTGCCAGCAGCCTGGGACAGGGGGTCTTTGGCTGGGGCTACACCTTC.